This T cell receptor beta chain is drawn from a study of CXCR3-negative and CXCR3-positive naive CD8 T cells. Study background: Sequencing brought in 150 million or so TRB reads altogether, and each library got about 1.5 +/- 0.3 million.

TRB cDNA was prepared as libraries by UMI-labeled 5' RACE. TCRdb re-called the 5' RACE reads and shows each CDR3 protein once, DNA omitted. The sample's table shows some 140,000 distinct CDR3 sequences. Points from the study as a whole: Diversity ran similarly high across both naive subsets but far lower in memory CD8+ cells. For CXCR3-positive naive cells, TRB CDR3s were more hydrophobic than those of CXCR3-negative naive cells.

A word on this clonotype: Its antigen is unidentified.

The CDR3 has 18 amino acids. Germline lookup yields CDR1 MDHEN and CDR2 SYDVKM. Naive CD8+ T cells were CD45RO-CCR7+CD27+CD95-. V is TRBV28 and J is TRBJ2-7; TCRdb picks TRBD1, but there is no DNA to check that call. Material: naive CXCR3+ CD8+ T cells from blood. Regarding subset: CD45RO-CCR7+CD27+CD95- naive CD8+ T cells expressing CXCR3 (TNR3+). This clonotype was sampled from a human donor in good health. Some clones in this sample may be carry-over from other donors' samples. The CDR3 spells CASSLRGQGALYSYEQYF. The full variable domain, its missing parts supplied by reference TRBV28 and TRBJ2-7, is DVKVTQSSRYLVKRTGEKVFLECVQDMDHENMFWYRQDPGLGLRLIYFSYDVKMKEKGDIPEGYSVSREKKERFSLILESASTNQTSMYLCASSLRGQGALYSYEQYFGPGTRLTVT.